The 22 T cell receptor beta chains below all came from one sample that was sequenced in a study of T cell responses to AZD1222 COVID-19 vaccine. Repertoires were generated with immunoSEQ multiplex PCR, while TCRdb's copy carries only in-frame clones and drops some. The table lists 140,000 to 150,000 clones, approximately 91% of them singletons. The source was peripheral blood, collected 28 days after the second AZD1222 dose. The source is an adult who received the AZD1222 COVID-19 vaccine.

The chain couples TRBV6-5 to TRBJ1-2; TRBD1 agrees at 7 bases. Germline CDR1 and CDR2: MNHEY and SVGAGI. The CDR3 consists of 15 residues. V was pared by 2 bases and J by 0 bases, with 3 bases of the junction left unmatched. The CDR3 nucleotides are TGTGCCAGCAGTTACACAGGGGCTGCTAACTATGGCTACACCTTC. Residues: CASSYTGAANYGYTF.

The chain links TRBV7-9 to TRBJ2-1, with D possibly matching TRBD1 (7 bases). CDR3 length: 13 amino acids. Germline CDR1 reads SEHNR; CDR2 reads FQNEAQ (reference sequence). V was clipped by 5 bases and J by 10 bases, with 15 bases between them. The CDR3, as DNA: TGTGCCAGCAGCAACCCCCCAGGGGGGGAGCAGTTCTTC. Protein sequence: CASSNPPGGEQFF.

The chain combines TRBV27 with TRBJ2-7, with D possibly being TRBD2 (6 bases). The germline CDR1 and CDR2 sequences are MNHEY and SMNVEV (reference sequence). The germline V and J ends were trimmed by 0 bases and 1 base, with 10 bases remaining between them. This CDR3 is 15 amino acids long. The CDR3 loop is CASSLSLAGSYEQYF. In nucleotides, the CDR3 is TGTGCCAGCAGTTTATCACTAGCAGGGTCCTACGAGCAGTACTTC.

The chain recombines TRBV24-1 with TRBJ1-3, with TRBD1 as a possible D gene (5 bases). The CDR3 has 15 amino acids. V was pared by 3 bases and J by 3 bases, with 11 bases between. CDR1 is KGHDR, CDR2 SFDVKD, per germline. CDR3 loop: CATSDPRDGGNTIYF. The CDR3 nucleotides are TGTGCCACCAGTGATCCAAGGGACGGTGGAAACACCATATATTTT.

The CDR3 is CASREQGGHPGYTF. In nucleotides, the CDR3 is TGTGCCAGCCGAGAACAGGGGGGGCACCCTGGCTACACCTTC. The chain recombines TRBV6-5 with TRBJ1-2, with 8 bases that match TRBD1. The CDR3 covers 14 residues. The germline CDR1 and CDR2 sequences are MNHEY and SVGAGI. After removal of 8 bases from V and 7 bases from J, the junction contained 12 bases not matched to a gene.

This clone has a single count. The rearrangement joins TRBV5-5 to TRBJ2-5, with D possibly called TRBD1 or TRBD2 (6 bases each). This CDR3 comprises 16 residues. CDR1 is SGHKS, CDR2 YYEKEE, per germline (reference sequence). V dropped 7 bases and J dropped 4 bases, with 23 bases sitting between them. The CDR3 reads CASYRGHSLGGETQYF. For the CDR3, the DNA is TGTGCCAGCTATCGGGGGCACTCTTTGGGGGGAGAGACCCAGTACTTC.

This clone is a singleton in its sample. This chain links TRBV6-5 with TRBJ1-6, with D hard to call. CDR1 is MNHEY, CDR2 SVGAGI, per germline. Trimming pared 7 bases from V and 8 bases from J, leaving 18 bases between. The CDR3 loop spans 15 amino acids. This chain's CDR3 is CASTERQFGDSPLHF. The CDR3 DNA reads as TGTGCCAGCACCGAAAGGCAGTTTGGGGATTCACCCCTCCACTTT.

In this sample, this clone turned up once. CDR3 region: CASSEGQGHYGYTF. CDR3 in DNA: TGCGCCAGCAGTGAGGGACAGGGGCACTATGGCTACACCTTC. The chain uses TRBV10-2 and TRBJ1-2; 9 nucleotides line up with TRBD1. The junction had 1 base not matched to a gene; V was cut back by 2 bases and J by 3 bases. Germline V gene sequence: CDR1 WSHSY, CDR2 SAAADI. The CDR3 runs to 14 residues.

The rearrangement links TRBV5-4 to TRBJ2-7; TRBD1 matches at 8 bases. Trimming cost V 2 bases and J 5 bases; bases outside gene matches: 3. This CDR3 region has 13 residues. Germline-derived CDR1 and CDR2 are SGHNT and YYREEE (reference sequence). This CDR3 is CASSFRGPDEQYF. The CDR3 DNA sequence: TGTGCCAGCAGCTTCAGGGGGCCTGACGAGCAGTACTTC.

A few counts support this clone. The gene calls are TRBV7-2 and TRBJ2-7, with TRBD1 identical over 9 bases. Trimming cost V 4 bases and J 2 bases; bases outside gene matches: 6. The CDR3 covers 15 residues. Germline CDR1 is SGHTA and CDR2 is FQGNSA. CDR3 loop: CASSSRQGVAYEQYF. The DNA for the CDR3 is TGTGCCAGCAGCTCGCGACAGGGGGTCGCCTACGAGCAGTACTTC.

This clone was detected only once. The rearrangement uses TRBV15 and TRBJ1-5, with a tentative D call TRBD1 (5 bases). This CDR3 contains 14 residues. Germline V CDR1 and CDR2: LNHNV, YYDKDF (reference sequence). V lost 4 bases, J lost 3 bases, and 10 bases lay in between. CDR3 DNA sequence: TGTGCCACCAGCAAAACAGGACCCAATCAGCCCCAGCATTTT. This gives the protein CATSKTGPNQPQHF. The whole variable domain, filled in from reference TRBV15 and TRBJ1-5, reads DAMVIQNPRYQVTQFGKPVTLSCSQTLNHNVMYWYQQKSSQAPKLLFHYYDKDFNNEADTPDNFQSRRPNTSFCFLDIRSPGLGDTAMYLCATSKTGPNQPQHFGDGTRLSIL.

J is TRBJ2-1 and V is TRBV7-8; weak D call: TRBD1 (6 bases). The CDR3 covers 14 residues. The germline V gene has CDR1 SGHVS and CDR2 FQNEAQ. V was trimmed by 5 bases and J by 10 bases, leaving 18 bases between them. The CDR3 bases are TGTGCCAGCAGCATAAAAACGACAGGAAGGGAGCAGTTCTTC. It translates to CASSIKTTGREQFF.

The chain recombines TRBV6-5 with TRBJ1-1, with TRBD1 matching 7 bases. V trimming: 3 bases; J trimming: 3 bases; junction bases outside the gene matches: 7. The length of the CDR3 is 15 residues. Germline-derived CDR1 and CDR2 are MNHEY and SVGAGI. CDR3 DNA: TGTGCCAGCAGTTATACAGGGGTTCGAGACACTGAAGCTTTCTTT. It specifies CASSYTGVRDTEAFF.

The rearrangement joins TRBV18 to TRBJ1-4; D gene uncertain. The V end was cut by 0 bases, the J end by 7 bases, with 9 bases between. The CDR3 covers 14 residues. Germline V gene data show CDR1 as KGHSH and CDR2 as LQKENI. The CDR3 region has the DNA TGTGCCAGCTCACCACCTACCCGGGGTGAAAAACTGTTTTTT. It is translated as CASSPPTRGEKLFF.

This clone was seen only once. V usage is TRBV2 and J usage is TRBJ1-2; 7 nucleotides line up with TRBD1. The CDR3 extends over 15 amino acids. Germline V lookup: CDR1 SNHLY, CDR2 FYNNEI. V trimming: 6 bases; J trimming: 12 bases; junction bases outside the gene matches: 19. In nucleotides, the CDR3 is TGTGCCAGCAGGCCCACGACTACCGGGACGGACAGGAACACCTTC. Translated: CASRPTTTGTDRNTF.

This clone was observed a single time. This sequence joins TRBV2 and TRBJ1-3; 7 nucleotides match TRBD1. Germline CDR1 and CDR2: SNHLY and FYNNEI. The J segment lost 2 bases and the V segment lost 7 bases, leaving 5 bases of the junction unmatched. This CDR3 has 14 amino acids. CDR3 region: CASTTGTAGNTIYF. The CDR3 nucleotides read TGTGCCAGCACGACCGGGACAGCTGGAAACACCATATATTTT. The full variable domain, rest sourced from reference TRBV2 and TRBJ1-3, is EPEVTQTPSHQVTQMGQEVILRCVPISNHLYFYWYRQILGQKVEFLVSFYNNEISEKSEIFDDQFSVERPDGSNFTLKIRSTKLEDSAMYFCASTTGTAGNTIYFGEGSWLTVV.

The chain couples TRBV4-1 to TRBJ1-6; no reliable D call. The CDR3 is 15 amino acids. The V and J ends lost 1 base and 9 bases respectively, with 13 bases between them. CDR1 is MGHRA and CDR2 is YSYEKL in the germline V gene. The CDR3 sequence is CASSQGPTRISPLHF. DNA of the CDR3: TGCGCCAGCAGCCAAGGCCCCACAAGGATTTCACCCCTCCACTTT.

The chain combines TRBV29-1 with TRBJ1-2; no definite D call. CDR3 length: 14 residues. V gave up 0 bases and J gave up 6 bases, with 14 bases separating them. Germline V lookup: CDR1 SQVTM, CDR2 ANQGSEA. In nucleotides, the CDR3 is TGCAGCGTTGAAGATCGTGCAGGAATGAATGGCTACACCTTC. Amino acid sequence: CSVEDRAGMNGYTF.

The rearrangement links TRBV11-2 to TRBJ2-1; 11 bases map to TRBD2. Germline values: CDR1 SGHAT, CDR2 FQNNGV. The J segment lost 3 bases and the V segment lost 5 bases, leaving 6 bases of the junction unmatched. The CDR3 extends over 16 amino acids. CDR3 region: CASSGWTSGRYNEQFF. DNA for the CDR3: TGTGCCAGCAGCGGGTGGACTAGCGGGCGCTACAATGAGCAGTTCTTC. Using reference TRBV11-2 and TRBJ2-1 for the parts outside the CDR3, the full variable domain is EAGVAQSPRYKIIEKRQSVAFWCNPISGHATLYWYQQILGQGPKLLIQFQNNGVVDDSQLPKDRFSAERLKGVDSTLKIQPAKLEDSAVYLCASSGWTSGRYNEQFFGPGTRLTVL.

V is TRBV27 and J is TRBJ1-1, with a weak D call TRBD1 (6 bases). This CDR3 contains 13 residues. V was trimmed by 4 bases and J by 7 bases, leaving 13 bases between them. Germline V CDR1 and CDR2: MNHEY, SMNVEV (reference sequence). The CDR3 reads CASSSYRGVEAFF. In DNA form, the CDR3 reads TGTGCCAGCAGTTCCTATAGGGGGGTTGAAGCTTTCTTT.

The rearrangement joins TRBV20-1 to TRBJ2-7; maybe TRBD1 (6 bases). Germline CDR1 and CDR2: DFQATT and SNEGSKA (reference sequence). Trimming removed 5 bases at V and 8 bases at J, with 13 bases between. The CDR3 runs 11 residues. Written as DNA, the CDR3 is TGCAGTGCTCCGGACAGTCACAAGCAGTACTTC. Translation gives CSAPDSHKQYF.

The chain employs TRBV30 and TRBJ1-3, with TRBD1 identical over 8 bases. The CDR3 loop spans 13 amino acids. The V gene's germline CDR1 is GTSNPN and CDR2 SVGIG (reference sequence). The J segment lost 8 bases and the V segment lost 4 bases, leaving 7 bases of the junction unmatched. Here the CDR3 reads CAWIARGLDTIYF. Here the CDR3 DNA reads TGTGCCTGGATAGCCAGGGGGCTGGACACCATATATTTT.